The clone carrying this T cell receptor beta chain was detected only once. The entry originates in a study of blood T cell repertoires in COVID-19. Assay used: immunoSEQ multiplex PCR; TCRdb lists only in-frame clones, some missing. This table has tens of thousands of clones, around nine tenths appearing once. Per germline, CDR1 LNHDA and CDR2 SQIVND (reference sequence). V was clipped by 3 bases and J by 4 bases; unmatched bases: 10. This CDR3 contains 17 residues. The clonotype comes from a woman in her 70s with acute or convalescent COVID-19. Source material: peripheral blood. The chain has TRBV19 and TRBJ2-1, with TRBD2 matching 9 bases. As DNA, the CDR3 is TGTGCCAGTAGTATTACGATTTCTAGCGGGACTTACAATGAGCAGTTCTTC. This sequence encodes CASSITISSGTYNEQFF.